The TCR beta chain under discussion was sequenced for a study of blood T cells in healthy people across ages. A second PCR of about 6 to 11 cycles used a sample-barcoded 5' primer and a J-beta primer mix. TCRdb re-called the 5' RACE reads with MiXCR, one entry per CDR3 protein. The profile covers about a million distinct CDR3 sequences, with roughly two fifths appearing a single time and about an eighth taken by the ten largest. Study-wide results and caveats: Those diversity estimates obtained from one million T cells were thought to be underestimates. Observed TCR beta diversity showed a strong correlation with the percentage of naive T cells as measured by flow cytometry.

Each sample gave at least 6.5 million isolated PBMCs. Germline V gives CDR1 MDHEN, CDR2 SYDVKM. The CDR3 runs to 13 residues. The ends were cut back, 5 bases at V and 3 bases at J, with 10 bases in the middle. Points on this clonotype: What it binds is not known.

V is TRBV28 and J is TRBJ1-2; D remains ambiguous. The TCR originated in a man younger than 35 in good health. The source material was blood. CDR3 coding DNA: TGTGCCAGCAGTGTCGGACTGGACTATGGCTACACCTTC. Its translation is CASSVGLDYGYTF.